Described below is a single T cell receptor (beta chain) sequence and its context. As yet, its antigen is unknown. TCRdb's copy holds only in-frame clones and misses some; the assay was immunoSEQ multiplex PCR. The data show fewer than 110,000 clones, 80% to 90% seen once. This specimen belongs to a study of T cell responses to AZD1222 COVID-19 vaccine. Study-level information: Samples with a second dose at about 4 or about 12 weeks were pooled together. The study's findings and limits: Just a handful of AZD1222 recipients tested seropositive at baseline. White British people made up most donors, females outnumbered males, and clonal diversity was possibly underestimated. Spike-specific TCR breadth and depth went up after people got two AZD1222 doses.

Trimming took 0 bases from V and 5 from J, leaving 14 bases between them. CDR1 is LGHNA and CDR2 is YSLEER in the germline V gene. The CDR3 totals 15 residues. The clonotype was recovered from an adult in good health. The chain employs TRBV4-3 and TRBJ2-7; D ambiguous. Here the sequenced sample was peripheral blood, taken on day 0 of AZD1222 vaccination. Here the CDR3 DNA reads TGCGCCAGCAGCCAAGATTCTCTCTCGACCAACGAGCAGTACTTC. It encodes CASSQDSLSTNEQYF.